The entry below describes one T cell receptor beta chain. This record comes from a study of identifying expanded T cells in peripheral blood. TCRdb's table, derived via immunoSEQ multiplex PCR, lists solely in-frame clones and lacks some. The sample includes approximately 100,000 clones, about 83% of them seen just once. After removal of 10 bases from V and 2 bases from J, the junction contained 7 bases not matched to a gene. This CDR3 spans 13 amino acids. Germline values: CDR1 MNHNY, CDR2 SVGAGI (reference sequence). The clonotype originates from a person aged 18 to 75 in good health. The rearrangement uses TRBV6-6 and TRBJ2-5; TRBD2 aligns across 7 bases. Source material: blood. CDR3 bases: TGTGCCACTCGACTAGCTGGGCAAGAGACCCAGTACTTC. It yields the protein CATRLAGQETQYF.